The entry below describes one T cell receptor beta chain. The data were taken from a study of blood T cell repertoires in COVID-19. Study details: In each case, the material was cDNA or gDNA derived from T cells, B-cell-depleted T cells, or PBMCs.

TCRdb's copy holds only in-frame clones and misses some; the assay was immunoSEQ multiplex PCR. The profile shows 110,000 to 150,000 clones, roughly 86% of them singletons. The sample consisted of peripheral blood. This clonotype was sampled from a man in his 70s with acute or convalescent COVID-19.

As DNA, the CDR3 is TGTGCCAGCAGCCAATTGGAGGACCTTAACACTGAAGCTTTCTTT. As protein: CASSQLEDLNTEAFF. The chain combines TRBV16 with TRBJ1-1, with D unclear. Germline CDR1 KGHSY, CDR2 FQNENV. There are 15 residues in the CDR3. V gave up 1 base and J gave up 2 bases, with 11 bases separating them.